Below, 14 T cell receptor beta chains from the same sample are listed, as sequenced in a study of cytomegalovirus exposure and HLA in healthy donors. Researchers ran the PCR with 60 Vbeta and 13 Jbeta primers. The table came from immunoSEQ multiplex PCR; TCRdb's copy has only in-frame clones and leaves some out. Among more than 110,000 clones listed, just over 70% were seen once. Source material: PBMCs. These receptors all come from a woman in her twenties or thirties in good health and CMV-seronegative.

The rearrangement uses TRBV7-8 and TRBJ2-3; maybe TRBD2 (6 bases). Trimming pared 2 bases from V and 0 bases from J, leaving 9 bases between. The length of the CDR3 is 15 residues. Germline V lookup: CDR1 SGHVS, CDR2 FQNEAQ. CDR3 nucleotide sequence: TGTGCCAGCAGCTTAACTAGCTCTAGCACAGATACGCAGTATTTT. It specifies CASSLTSSSTDTQYF. Filled out from reference TRBV7-8 and TRBJ2-3, the complete variable domain reads GAGVSQSPRYKVAKRGQDVALRCDPISGHVSLFWYQQALGQGPEFLTYFQNEAQLDKSGLPSDRFFAERPEGSVSTLKIQRTQQEDSAVYLCASSLTSSSTDTQYFGPGTRLTVL.

The gene calls are TRBV5-4 and TRBJ2-2; the match to TRBD2 covers 11 bases. The CDR3 is made up of 17 amino acids. The germline V gene encodes CDR1 SGHNT and CDR2 YYREEE (reference sequence). J was trimmed by 7 bases and V by 0 bases; bases with no gene match: 8. CDR3 DNA: TGTGCCAGCAGCTTGGCCGGGCTAGCGGGAGGAGTCGGGGAGCTGTTTTTT. Translating it yields CASSLAGLAGGVGELFF.

The chain is built from TRBV9 and TRBJ2-1, with a tentative D call TRBD2 (6 bases). This CDR3 comprises 14 residues. Trimming took 3 bases from V and 10 from J, leaving 17 bases between them. The germline gives CDR1 SGDLS, CDR2 YYNGEE. CDR3 nucleotide sequence: TGTGCCAGCAGCGCCCGGGCCCTCGGGAGCGAGCAGTTCTTC. Translated: CASSARALGSEQFF.

The chain combines TRBV6-1 with TRBJ1-6; the match to TRBD1 covers 7 bases. The CDR3 consists of 16 residues. The V and J ends lost 2 bases and 5 bases, in that order; junction bases with no gene match: 6. Germline V gene data show CDR1 as MNHNS and CDR2 as SASEGT. The CDR3 DNA follows: TGTGCCAGCAGTGAACAGGGGGGAGATAATAATTCACCCCTCCACTTT. Translating it yields CASSEQGGDNNSPLHF.

The CDR3 DNA reads as TGTGCCAGCACCCCGGGGGGGACCACCTCCTACGAGCAGTACGTC. This sequence encodes CASTPGGTTSYEQYV. The chain employs TRBV2 and TRBJ2-7, with 8 bases lining up with TRBD2. The V gene's germline CDR1 is SNHLY and CDR2 FYNNEI. V lost 7 bases to trimming and J lost 0 bases; unmatched junction nucleotides: 8. The CDR3 length is 15 residues.

This clone was observed a handful of times. The V gene is TRBV7-2, the J gene TRBJ1-5; D is ambiguous. Germline CDR1 and CDR2: SGHTA and FQGNSA. V dropped 7 bases and J dropped 4 bases, with 14 bases sitting between them. This CDR3 region has 14 residues. In DNA form, the CDR3 reads TGTGCCAGCACCACTGAACCGGAGAATCAGCCCCAGCATTTT. Translating gives CASTTEPENQPQHF.

This chain links TRBV5-3 with TRBJ2-7; weak D call: TRBD2 (6 bases). TRBV5-3 is an open reading frame, and its role is uncertain. This CDR3 has 16 residues. With 0 bases removed from V and 2 bases from J, the gap between germline ends came to 15 bases. The CDR3 DNA reads as TGTGCCAGAAGCTTGGTCTGCTCCCGGGAGACCTACGAGCAGTACGTC. This encodes CARSLVCSRETYEQYV.

This chain connects TRBV5-1 to TRBJ2-5; 11 bases map to TRBD2. The CDR3 runs 16 residues. The V gene's germline CDR1 is SGHRS and CDR2 YFSETQ. V shed 4 bases and J 2 bases; nucleotides not matched to a gene: 7. DNA of the CDR3: TGCGCCAGCAGCCCGGGACTAGCGGAAGCACAAGAGACCCAGTACTTC. Encoded protein: CASSPGLAEAQETQYF.

This chain links TRBV6-5 with TRBJ1-6; TRBD1 is a possible D gene (5 bases). The germline CDR1 and CDR2 sequences are MNHEY and SVGAGI. Trimming left V 0 bases short and J 9 bases short, with 12 bases between. The CDR3 runs to 15 residues. In DNA form, the CDR3 reads TGTGCCAGCAGTTACTCGAGTATGGGGCCTTCACCCCTCCACTTT. Amino acids: CASSYSSMGPSPLHF.

This clone was counted between two and nine times. The chain uses TRBV6-1 and TRBJ1-1; D unresolved. The germline V and J ends were trimmed by 7 bases and 5 bases, with 14 bases remaining between them. This CDR3 is built from 13 residues. Germline V CDR1 and CDR2: MNHNS, SASEGT. In DNA, the CDR3 is TGTGCCAGCATCGGTAGAGGGTTGACTGAAGCTTTCTTT. Protein: CASIGRGLTEAFF.

The V call is TRBV7-3, the J call TRBJ2-3; 8 bases agree with TRBD2. Germline-derived CDR1 and CDR2 are SGHTA and FQGTGA. The CDR3 length is 15 residues. V trimming: 4 bases; J trimming: 2 bases; junction bases outside the gene matches: 5. The chain's CDR3 is CASSSTSGNTDTQYF. The CDR3 DNA sequence: TGTGCCAGCAGCTCCACTAGCGGTAACACAGATACGCAGTATTTT. The variable domain in full, completed from reference TRBV7-3 and TRBJ2-3, reads GAGVSQTPSNKVTEKGKYVELRCDPISGHTALYWYRQSLGQGPEFLIYFQGTGAADDSGLPNDRFFAVRPEGSVSTLKIQRTERGDSAVYLCASSSTSGNTDTQYFGPGTRLTVL.

This clone appeared a few times. The chain combines TRBV10-1 with TRBJ1-2; D is ambiguous. This CDR3 contains 8 residues. Germline values: CDR1 WNHNN, CDR2 SYGVQD (reference sequence). V was clipped by 11 bases and J by 5 bases, with 3 bases between them. CDR3 amino acids: CALYGYTF. As DNA, the CDR3 is TGCGCCCTTTATGGCTACACCTTC.

The table lists this clone with a few counts. This sequence joins TRBV28 and TRBJ1-5; D may be TRBD1 (6 bases). V was clipped by 5 bases and J by 5 bases, with 13 bases between them. The CDR3 is 14 amino acids. Germline-derived CDR1 and CDR2 are MDHEN and SYDVKM. The CDR3 protein is CASSPTGFDQPQHF. The DNA for the CDR3 is TGTGCCAGCAGTCCCACAGGGTTCGATCAGCCCCAGCATTTT. Drawing the rest from reference TRBV28 and TRBJ1-5, the complete variable domain is DVKVTQSSRYLVKRTGEKVFLECVQDMDHENMFWYRQDPGLGLRLIYFSYDVKMKEKGDIPEGYSVSREKKERFSLILESASTNQTSMYLCASSPTGFDQPQHFGDGTRLSIL.

This clone came up a few times. The chain couples TRBV7-9 to TRBJ2-3, with D perhaps matching TRBD2 (5 bases). Deletions cut 5 bases from V and 5 bases from J, with 11 bases between. This CDR3 spans 13 amino acids. Germline values: CDR1 SEHNR, CDR2 FQNEAQ (reference sequence). The CDR3 loop is CASSTYGVDTQYF. The CDR3 DNA is TGTGCCAGCAGCACCTACGGGGTAGATACGCAGTATTTT.